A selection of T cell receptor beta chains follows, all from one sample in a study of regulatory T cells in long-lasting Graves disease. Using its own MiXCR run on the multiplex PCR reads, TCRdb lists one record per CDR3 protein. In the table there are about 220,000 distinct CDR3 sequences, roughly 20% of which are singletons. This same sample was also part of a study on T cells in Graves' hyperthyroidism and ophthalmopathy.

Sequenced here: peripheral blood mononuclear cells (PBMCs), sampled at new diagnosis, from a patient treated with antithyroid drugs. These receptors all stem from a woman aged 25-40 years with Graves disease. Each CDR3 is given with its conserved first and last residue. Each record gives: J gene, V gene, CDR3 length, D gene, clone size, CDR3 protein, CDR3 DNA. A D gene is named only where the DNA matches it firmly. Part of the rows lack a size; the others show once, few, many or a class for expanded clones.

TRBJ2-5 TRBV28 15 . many CASSLRDKLQETQYF TGTGCCAGCAGTTTGCGGGACAAATTACAAGAGACCCAGTACTTC
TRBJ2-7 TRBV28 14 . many CASSLATETYEQYF TGTGCCAGCAGTTTAGCCACAGAAACCTACGAGCAGTACTTC
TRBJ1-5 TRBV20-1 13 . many CSAERGQDQPQHF TGCAGTGCTGAAAGGGGCCAGGACCAGCCCCAGCATTTT
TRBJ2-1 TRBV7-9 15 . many CASSLPGTDYNEQFF TGTGCCAGCAGCTTACCCGGGACCGACTACAATGAGCAGTTCTTC
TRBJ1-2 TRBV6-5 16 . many CASSYSAGEPNYGYTF TGTGCCAGCAGTTACTCGGCCGGGGAGCCTAACTATGGCTACACCTTC
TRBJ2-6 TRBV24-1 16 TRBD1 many CATSDDRGPGANVLTF TGTGCCACCAGTGATGACAGGGGACCCGGGGCCAACGTCCTGACTTTC
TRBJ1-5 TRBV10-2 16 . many CASSEPAFAGNQPQHF TGCGCCAGCAGTGAGCCGGCGTTTGCGGGCAATCAGCCCCAGCATTTT
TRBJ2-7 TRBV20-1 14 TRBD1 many CSVLPRDRGYEQYF TGCAGTGTTCTCCCGCGGGACAGGGGCTACGAGCAGTACTTC
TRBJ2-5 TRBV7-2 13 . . CASSLAGVGTQYF TGTGCCAGCAGCTTAGCGGGGGTAGGGACCCAGTACTTC
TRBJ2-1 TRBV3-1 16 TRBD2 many CASSPTSGAIYNEQFF TGTGCCAGCAGCCCGACTAGCGGGGCGATCTACAATGAGCAGTTCTTC
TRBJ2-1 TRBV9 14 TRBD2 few CASSVNSGSDEQFF TGTGCCAGCAGCGTAAATAGCGGGAGCGATGAGCAGTTCTTC
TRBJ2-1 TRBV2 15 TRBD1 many CASREDRGGYNEQFF TGTGCCAGCAGAGAGGACAGGGGAGGCTACAATGAGCAGTTCTTC
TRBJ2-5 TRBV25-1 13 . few CASSEGNRETQYF TGTGCCAGCAGTGAAGGGAACCGAGAGACCCAGTACTTC
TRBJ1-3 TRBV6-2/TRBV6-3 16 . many CASSYSEGSSGNTIYF TGTGCCAGCAGTTACTCGGAAGGGTCCTCTGGAAACACCATATATTTT
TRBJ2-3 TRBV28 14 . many CASSPRTGRGTQYF TGTGCCAGCAGTCCAAGGACAGGGAGGGGTACGCAGTATTTT
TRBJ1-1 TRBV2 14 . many CASSETQGGTEAFF TGTGCCAGCAGCGAGACACAGGGAGGAACTGAAGCTTTCTTT
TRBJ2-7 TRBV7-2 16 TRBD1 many CASSWSGGQAAYEQYF TGTGCCAGCAGCTGGAGTGGGGGACAGGCCGCCTACGAGCAGTACTTC
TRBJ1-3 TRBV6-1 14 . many CASSPAGTGNTIYF TGTGCCAGCAGTCCCGCAGGGACTGGAAACACCATATATTTT
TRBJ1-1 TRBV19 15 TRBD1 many CASTRRRTGGTEAFF TGTGCCAGTACCCGTAGGAGGACAGGGGGCACTGAAGCTTTCTTT
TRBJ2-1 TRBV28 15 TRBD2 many CASRDLAGEYNEQFF TGTGCCAGCAGAGACCTAGCGGGAGAGTACAATGAGCAGTTCTTC
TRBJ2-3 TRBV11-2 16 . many CASSLDRWGIKDTQYF TGTGCCAGCAGCTTAGATCGGTGGGGCATTAAGGATACGCAGTATTTT